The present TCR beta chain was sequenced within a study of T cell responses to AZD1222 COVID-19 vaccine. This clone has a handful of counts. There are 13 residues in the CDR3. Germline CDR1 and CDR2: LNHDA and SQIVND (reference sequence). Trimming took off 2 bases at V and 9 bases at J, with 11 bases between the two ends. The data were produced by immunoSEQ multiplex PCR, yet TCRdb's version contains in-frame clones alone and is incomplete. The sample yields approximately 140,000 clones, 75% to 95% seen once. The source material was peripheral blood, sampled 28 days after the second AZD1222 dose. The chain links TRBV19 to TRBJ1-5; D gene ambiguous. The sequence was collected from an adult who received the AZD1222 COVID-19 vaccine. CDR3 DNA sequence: TGTGCCAGTAGTATAACGGGCCTTTGGCCCCAGCATTTT. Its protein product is CASSITGLWPQHF.